These T cell receptor beta chains were read from a single sample in a study of T cell repertoires in cytomegalovirus infection. From the reads, TCRdb called clonotypes with MiXCR, one entry per CDR3 protein. Among some 700,000 distinct CDR3 sequences listed, 35% were seen once. What was sequenced was PBMCs. Every receptor here comes from a human donor in good health (CMV status not recorded). Some clones in this sample may be carry-over from other donors' samples. The CDR3 runs from the conserved cysteine through the conserved F or W. D genes are given only for firm matches. Not all rows give a size; the values are once, few, many and, for expanded clones, a class.

v_call: TRBV12-3/TRBV12-4
j_call: TRBJ1-4
clone_size: few
d_call: .
cdr3_aa: CASGDYRGHEKLFF

v_call: TRBV7-8
j_call: TRBJ1-5
clone_size: few
d_call: TRBD1
cdr3_aa: CASSSTGEANQPQHF

v_call: TRBV5-1
j_call: TRBJ2-3
clone_size: .
d_call: TRBD1
cdr3_aa: CASRRDQGADTQYF

v_call: TRBV7-2
j_call: TRBJ2-2
clone_size: many
d_call: .
cdr3_aa: CASSARAGQNTGELFF

v_call: TRBV2
j_call: TRBJ1-5
clone_size: few
d_call: .
cdr3_aa: CASSEEVRENQPQHF

v_call: TRBV6-6
j_call: TRBJ2-3
clone_size: few
d_call: .
cdr3_aa: CASSLGQNVDTQYF

v_call: TRBV3-1
j_call: TRBJ2-5
clone_size: .
d_call: TRBD1
cdr3_aa: CASSQTGGSQYF

v_call: TRBV9
j_call: TRBJ2-5
clone_size: .
d_call: TRBD2
cdr3_aa: CASSPSGSGVETQYF

v_call: TRBV12-3/TRBV12-4
j_call: TRBJ2-5
clone_size: .
d_call: TRBD2
cdr3_aa: CASSPRTSGIGETQYF

v_call: TRBV20-1
j_call: TRBJ2-7
clone_size: .
d_call: .
cdr3_aa: CSARVGQTYEQYF